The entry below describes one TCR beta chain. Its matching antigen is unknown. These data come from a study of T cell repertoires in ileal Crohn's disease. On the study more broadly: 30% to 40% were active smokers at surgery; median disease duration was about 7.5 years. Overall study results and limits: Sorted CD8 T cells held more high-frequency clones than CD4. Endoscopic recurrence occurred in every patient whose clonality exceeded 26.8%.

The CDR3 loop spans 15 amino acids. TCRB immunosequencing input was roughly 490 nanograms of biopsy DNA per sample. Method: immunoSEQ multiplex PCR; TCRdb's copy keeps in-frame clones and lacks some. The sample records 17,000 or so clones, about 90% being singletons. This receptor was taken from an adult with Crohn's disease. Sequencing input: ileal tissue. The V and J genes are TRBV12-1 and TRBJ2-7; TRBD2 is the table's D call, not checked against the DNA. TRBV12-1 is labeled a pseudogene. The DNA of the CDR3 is TGTGCCAGCAGCTTTGACCCCCCGCGGCTCTACGAGCAGTACTTC. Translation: CASSFDPPRLYEQYF.